This entry is about one T cell receptor (beta chain). Its matching antigen is unknown. PCR primers comprised 60 Vbeta and 13 Jbeta primers. Some clones are missing from TCRdb's copy, which holds only in-frame ones; the method was immunoSEQ multiplex PCR. This sample has about 98,000 clones; about 80% occur once, and the top ten carry approximately 11%. These data are taken from a study of cytomegalovirus exposure and HLA in healthy donors. The CDR3 length is 13 residues. Per the germline V gene, CDR1 is SGHVS and CDR2 is FNYEAQ. With 0 bases removed from V and 1 base from J, the gap between germline ends came to 3 bases. Study observations and caveats: There were several of the most significant clusters that appeared linked to common viral pathogens in a later analysis. Analyzed later, association rates of TCRs varied across HLA loci, with DRB1 most and HLA-C fewest. Relative to equally common others, HLA-associated TCR beta chains showed greater clonal expansion in a later analysis. By a later analysis, the bulk of CMV-associated TCR beta chains appeared HLA-restricted.

The rearrangement uses TRBV7-6 and TRBJ2-5; no firm D call. The TCR comes from a man younger than 35 in good health and CMV-seropositive. Sequencing was done on a sample of PBMCs. For the CDR3, the DNA is TGTGCCAGCAGCTTAGCCATCCAAGAGACCCAGTACTTC. The encoded protein is CASSLAIQETQYF.